The 30 T cell receptor beta chains below all came from one sample that was sequenced in a study of cytotoxic CD8 clonotypes in ibrutinib-treated CLL. Method: immunoSEQ multiplex PCR; TCRdb's copy keeps in-frame clones and lacks some. The data hold tens of thousands of clones, with approximately 90% observed a single time. Sample: PBMCs, taken after 12 months of ibrutinib treatment. The receptors were sampled from a human donor with chronic lymphocytic leukemia.

The chain links TRBV5-1 to TRBJ2-5; D may be TRBD1 or TRBD2 (7 bases each). V was trimmed by 4 bases and J by 5 bases, leaving 15 bases between them. Germline CDR1 and CDR2: SGHRS and YFSETQ. The CDR3 totals 14 residues. Here the CDR3 DNA reads TGCGCCAGCAGCGGGGGAGGGGGCGTGGAGACCCAGTACTTC. Residues: CASSGGGGVETQYF.

The rearrangement joins TRBV9 to TRBJ2-7; 12 bases agree with TRBD2. J gave up 6 bases and V 3 bases, and 4 bases lay outside the gene matches. The CDR3 has 14 amino acids. In germline, CDR1 is SGDLS, CDR2 YYNGEE. The CDR3 here is CASSGRLAGVEQYF. The CDR3 DNA reads TGTGCCAGCAGCGGGCGACTAGCGGGAGTCGAGCAGTACTTC.

The J gene is TRBJ1-4, the V gene TRBV4-3; D may be TRBD1 (5 bases). The germline CDR1 and CDR2 sequences are LGHNA and YSLEER. The CDR3 covers 15 residues. Trimming removed 0 bases from V and 8 bases from J, with 13 bases in between. The CDR3 DNA follows: TGCGCCAGCAGCCAAGATTGGGGGGAGGGAGAAAAACTGTTTTTT. It yields the protein CASSQDWGEGEKLFF.

The chain carries TRBV2 and TRBJ2-5; 9 bases agree with TRBD1. V lost 8 bases and J lost 4; bases outside the gene matches: 11. The CDR3 spans 15 residues. Germline V gene lookup returns CDR1 SNHLY and CDR2 FYNNEI. The CDR3 coding sequence is TGTGCCAGCGGAGAACAGGGACAGGGAGGAGAGACCCAGTACTTC. Its protein product is CASGEQGQGGETQYF.

The table lists this clone with a few counts. The rearrangement links TRBV5-1 to TRBJ2-3; 8 bases agree with TRBD1. The length of the CDR3 is 15 residues. CDR1 and CDR2 (germline): SGHRS, YFSETQ. Trimming took 6 bases from V and 0 from J; bases not matched to a gene: 6. CDR3 coding DNA: TGCGCCAGCACCGCGACAGGGGCAAGCACAGATACGCAGTATTTT. Translating it yields CASTATGASTDTQYF.

The chain uses TRBV7-2 and TRBJ1-2, with D hard to call. V shed 5 bases and J shed 4 bases, with 14 bases lying between them. The CDR3 is 14 amino acids. Germline lookup yields CDR1 SGHTA and CDR2 FQGNSA. The CDR3 reads CASSPTRTGYGYTF. The CDR3 DNA reads as TGTGCCAGCAGCCCAACGAGGACCGGCTATGGCTACACCTTC. The complete variable domain, with remaining parts taken from reference TRBV7-2 and TRBJ1-2, reads GAGVSQSPSNKVTEKGKDVELRCDPISGHTALYWYRQSLGQGLEFLIYFQGNSAPDKSGLPSDRFSAERTGGSVSTLTIQRTQQEDSAVYLCASSPTRTGYGYTFGSGTRLTVV.

The CDR3 region has the DNA TGCAGCGTTGTAACCTATAAGCAGGGGGCGCGGGCCAATGAGCAGTTCTTC. The encoded protein is CSVVTYKQGARANEQFF. The V and J genes are TRBV29-1 and TRBJ2-1; 8 nucleotides match TRBD1. Germline lookup yields CDR1 SQVTM and CDR2 ANQGSEA. The J segment lost 6 bases and the V segment lost 4 bases, leaving 17 bases of the junction unmatched. The CDR3 sequence is 17 residues long.

Written as DNA, the CDR3 is TGCAGCGTTGAAGATTGGGGAAATGGGCAGAGGAGTGGCTACACCTTC. Amino acid sequence: CSVEDWGNGQRSGYTF. The chain couples TRBV29-1 to TRBJ1-2, with D unresolved. Per the germline V gene, CDR1 is SQVTM and CDR2 is ANQGSEA. The V and J ends lost 0 bases and 7 bases respectively, with 21 bases between them. The CDR3 sequence is 16 residues long.

This clone was counted a single time. The chain combines TRBV7-2 with TRBJ2-3; D call uncertain. This CDR3 has 13 residues. The V gene's germline CDR1 is SGHTA and CDR2 FQGNSA. The V end lost 2 bases, the J end lost 5 bases, and 8 bases lay between the germline ends. CDR3 sequence: CASSLLIGDTQYF. The CDR3 nucleotides read TGTGCCAGCAGCTTATTGATTGGAGATACGCAGTATTTT.

This rearrangement joins TRBV27 to TRBJ2-5; 10 nucleotides agree with TRBD1. Trimming removed 5 bases from V and 4 bases from J; junction bases left unmatched: 7. This CDR3 contains 15 residues. CDR1 and CDR2 (germline): MNHEY, SMNVEV (reference sequence). CDR3 sequence: CASSPTGGVRETQYF. CDR3 DNA: TGTGCCAGCAGTCCGACAGGGGGCGTCCGAGAGACCCAGTACTTC.

V is TRBV16 and J is TRBJ2-1; 8 bases align to TRBD2. This CDR3 region has 12 residues. Trimming took 5 bases from V and 11 from J; bases not matched to a gene: 5. The V gene's germline CDR1 is KGHSY and CDR2 FQNENV. The CDR3 bases are TGTGCCAGCAGCTTTAGCGGGAATCAGCAGTTCTTC. Translated, it gives CASSFSGNQQFF.

The gene calls are TRBV29-1 and TRBJ1-1; 7 bases fit TRBD1. The CDR3 length is 13 residues. After removal of 6 bases from V and 0 bases from J, the junction contained 4 bases not matched to a gene. CDR1 and CDR2 from the germline V gene are SQVTM and ANQGSEA. The CDR3, as DNA: TGCAGCGTCGCGGGACAGATGAACACTGAAGCTTTCTTT. Translating gives CSVAGQMNTEAFF.

This chain uses TRBV14 with TRBJ2-7, with 9 bases fitting TRBD2. After removal of 3 bases from V and 5 bases from J, the junction contained 14 bases not matched to a gene. Germline-derived CDR1 and CDR2 are SGHDN and FVKESK. The length of the CDR3 is 17 residues. Here the CDR3 reads CASSHVGFSGSSHEQYF. The CDR3 region has the DNA TGTGCCAGCAGCCACGTGGGATTTAGCGGGAGTTCCCACGAGCAGTACTTC. Supplemented by reference TRBV14 and TRBJ2-7, the full variable domain reads EAGVTQFPSHSVIEKGQTVTLRCDPISGHDNLYWYRRVMGKEIKFLLHFVKESKQDESGMPNNRFLAERTGGTYSTLKVQPAELEDSGVYFCASSHVGFSGSSHEQYFGPGTRLTVT.

This clone was counted a few times. The V gene is TRBV6-1, the J gene TRBJ1-1; D gene unclear. The ends were cut back, 6 bases at V and 7 bases at J, with 6 bases in the middle. CDR1 is MNHNS and CDR2 is SASEGT in the germline V gene. The CDR3 runs 10 residues. The CDR3 region has the DNA TGTGCCAGCAGGGGAGGTGAAGCTTTCTTT. Its translation is CASRGGEAFF.

Here the CDR3 reads CASSLGDDEQYF. The CDR3 nucleotides are TGTGCCAGCTCACTCGGCGACGACGAGCAGTACTTC. The rearrangement uses TRBV18 and TRBJ2-7, with D unresolved. V was pared by 4 bases and J by 5 bases, with 9 bases between. This CDR3 is 12 amino acids long. CDR1 KGHSH and CDR2 LQKENI come from the germline V gene.

The gene calls are TRBV28 and TRBJ2-7; 12 bases line up with TRBD2. The CDR3 length is 17 residues. Germline values: CDR1 MDHEN, CDR2 SYDVKM. J lost 1 base, V lost 3 bases, and 7 bases had no gene match. The CDR3 reads CASSFGLAGGLSYEQYF. The CDR3 bases are TGTGCCAGCAGTTTTGGTCTAGCGGGAGGGCTGTCCTACGAGCAGTACTTC.

The chain uses TRBV5-1 and TRBJ2-3; 12 nucleotides agree with TRBD2. The CDR3 covers 17 residues. J was trimmed by 7 bases and V by 4 bases; bases with no gene match: 13. The germline gives CDR1 SGHRS, CDR2 YFSETQ. In nucleotides, the CDR3 is TGCGCCAGCAGCACGACCCCCCTAGCGGGAGGGCGAAATACGCAGTATTTT. Translation gives CASSTTPLAGGRNTQYF. The complete variable domain, with remaining parts taken from reference TRBV5-1 and TRBJ2-3, reads KAGVTQTPRYLIKTRGQQVTLSCSPISGHRSVSWYQQTPGQGLQFLFEYFSETQRNKGNFPGRFSGRQFSNSRSEMNVSTLELGDSALYLCASSTTPLAGGRNTQYFGPGTRLTVL.

This chain links TRBV7-2 with TRBJ1-2; 8 nucleotides match TRBD1. The CDR3 totals 12 residues. Germline CDR1 SGHTA, CDR2 FQGNSA. With 5 bases clipped from V and 5 bases from J, the junction kept 1 base outside the gene matches. The CDR3 DNA reads TGTGCCAGCAGCCAGGGGGCTTATGGCTACACCTTC. Translated, it gives CASSQGAYGYTF.

In this sample, this clone turned up once. CDR3 amino acids: CASSLGIGGLRGETQYF. As DNA, the CDR3 is TGCGCCAGCAGCTTGGGAATCGGGGGCTTAAGAGGGGAGACCCAGTACTTC. The V gene is TRBV5-1, the J gene TRBJ2-5; D tentatively reads TRBD1 or TRBD2 (6 bases each). The V end was cut by 0 bases, the J end by 5 bases, with 20 bases between. Germline CDR1 SGHRS, CDR2 YFSETQ. The CDR3 contains 17 residues.

The chain has TRBV7-6 and TRBJ2-4; D is unresolved. Trimming cost V 2 bases and J 5 bases, with 7 bases left between them. Per the germline V gene, CDR1 is SGHVS and CDR2 is FNYEAQ. The CDR3 length is 13 residues. CDR3 DNA: TGTGCCAGCAGCTTATCTGCGGAAAACATTCAGTACTTC. It encodes CASSLSAENIQYF.

V is TRBV7-9 and J is TRBJ1-3; D call uncertain. Germline CDR1 is SEHNR and CDR2 is FQNEAQ (reference sequence). There are 16 residues in the CDR3. Between the trimmed V and J ends, which lost 0 bases and 0 bases, there was a span of 9 bases. The CDR3 is CASSLAGPGSGNTIYF. The CDR3 DNA reads TGTGCCAGCAGCTTAGCGGGCCCAGGCTCTGGAAACACCATATATTTT.

The V call is TRBV5-1, the J call TRBJ2-2, with D maybe TRBD2 (6 bases). Germline V gives CDR1 SGHRS, CDR2 YFSETQ. The CDR3 loop spans 13 amino acids. The V end was cut by 7 bases, the J end by 4 bases, with 11 bases between. The DNA for the CDR3 is TGCGCCAGCTGGGGGGATGGCACCGGGGAGCTGTTTTTT. Amino acids: CASWGDGTGELFF.

This clone was seen only once. The J gene is TRBJ2-7, the V gene TRBV4-3; 11 nucleotides agree with TRBD1. Looked up from germline, CDR1 is LGHNA and CDR2 is YSLEER. This CDR3 has 16 residues. Unmatched junction bases numbered 10, after V lost 2 bases and J lost 7 bases. CDR3 in amino acids: CASSQLIGQGAEEQYF. The CDR3 nucleotides are TGCGCCAGCAGCCAACTAATCGGACAGGGGGCGGAAGAGCAGTACTTC.

The chain's CDR3 is CASSALGMPISYEQYF. Here the CDR3 DNA reads TGTGCCAGCAGCGCCCTAGGGATGCCTATATCCTACGAGCAGTACTTC. V gene TRBV11-3 combines with J gene TRBJ2-7; no reliable D call. Germline V gene data show CDR1 as SGHNT and CDR2 as YENEEA. Trimming stripped 5 bases from V and 1 base from J, with 18 bases between. This CDR3 contains 16 residues. Full variable domain (remainder filled in from reference TRBV11-3 and TRBJ2-7): EAGVVQSPRYKIIEKKQPVAFWCNPISGHNTLYWYLQNLGQGPELLIRYENEEAVDDSQLPKDRFSAERLKGVDSTLKIQPAELGDSAVYLCASSALGMPISYEQYFGPGTRLTVT.

The count of this clone is one. The rearrangement links TRBV11-1 to TRBJ1-1, with 7 bases fitting TRBD1. The CDR3 has 16 amino acids. V was clipped by 5 bases and J by 0 bases; unmatched bases: 9. From germline, CDR1 is SGHAT and CDR2 FQDESV (reference sequence). The DNA for the CDR3 is TGTGCCAGCAGCCTGGACAGGACGGTGTTGAACACTGAAGCTTTCTTT. This translates into CASSLDRTVLNTEAFF.

This clone was detected only a few times. This chain connects TRBV29-1 to TRBJ2-1; 9 positions match TRBD2. V was pared by 2 bases and J by 4 bases, with 3 bases of the junction left unmatched. CDR1 and CDR2 from the germline V gene are SQVTM and ANQGSEA. The CDR3 is made up of 14 amino acids. CDR3 sequence: CSVERREGYNEQFF. Written as DNA, the CDR3 is TGCAGCGTTGAACGGCGGGAGGGGTACAATGAGCAGTTCTTC.

The CDR3 spells CASSLGLDYGYTF. DNA of the CDR3: TGTGCCAGCAGCTTAGGCCTAGACTATGGCTACACCTTC. V is TRBV7-2 and J is TRBJ1-2; D unresolved. The CDR3 length is 13 residues. Trimming took off 1 base at V and 3 bases at J, with 6 bases between the two ends. Germline assignment: CDR1 SGHTA and CDR2 FQGNSA. Together with reference TRBV7-2 and TRBJ1-2, the CDR3 gives the full variable domain: GAGVSQSPSNKVTEKGKDVELRCDPISGHTALYWYRQSLGQGLEFLIYFQGNSAPDKSGLPSDRFSAERTGGSVSTLTIQRTQQEDSAVYLCASSLGLDYGYTFGSGTRLTVV.

CDR3 bases: TGTGCCAGCAGTTCGGAGGGGGACACGTACAATGAGCAGTTCTTC. It yields the protein CASSSEGDTYNEQFF. This chain links TRBV7-3 with TRBJ2-1; D is tentatively TRBD1 or TRBD2 (6 bases each). CDR1 and CDR2 (germline): SGHTA, FQGTGA. V was pared by 6 bases and J by 4 bases, with 16 bases between. The CDR3 spans 15 residues.

V usage is TRBV4-3 and J usage is TRBJ2-3, with a tentative D call TRBD2 (5 bases). Trimming pared 3 bases from V and 1 base from J, leaving 11 bases between. This CDR3 is 15 amino acids long. CDR1 and CDR2 from the germline V gene are LGHNA and YSLEER. CDR3 sequence: CASSHRTEGTDTQYF. The CDR3 DNA sequence: TGCGCCAGCAGCCATCGTACGGAGGGCACAGATACGCAGTATTTT.

CDR3 region: CASSQPGGSAYEQYF. The CDR3 bases are TGCGCCAGCAGCCAGCCAGGAGGTAGCGCCTACGAGCAGTACTTC. The rearrangement links TRBV4-1 to TRBJ2-7, with D tentatively TRBD2 (5 bases). The V end lost 3 bases, the J end lost 2 bases, and 14 bases lay between the germline ends. The CDR3 is 15 residues long. The germline V gene has CDR1 MGHRA and CDR2 YSYEKL.